This T cell receptor beta chain was sequenced for a study of T cell repertoires in cytomegalovirus infection (dated by TCRdb to the late 2010s). General notes on the study: The peptide stimulations were aimed at well-studied HLA-B-restricted epitopes as well as recently identified HLA-C-restricted CMV epitopes, whose presentation resists viral immunomodulation. Donor HLA type was relevant to the analysis, because carriage of CMV infection together with the matching HLA type was indicated by public TCR beta signatures.

The treatment or condition label on this specimen signifies: in vitro stimulation with specific CMV peptide epitopes to enrich CMV-specific T cells. For sequencing, an Illumina HiSeq 1500 was employed. Using fastp at Q25 and MiXCR, TCRdb reprocessed the public reads and kept productive beta chains. Rows are combined by CDR3 protein, so each entry shows the most common genes and DNA. The sample table lists roughly 800,000 distinct CDR3 sequences, roughly 28% of them with a count of one. Over 10% of the sample is taken by the ten largest. From cysteine to phenylalanine, the CDR3 is 16 amino acids long. Solely the CDR3 DNA is kept, with 48 bases framed from the first base. CDR1 and CDR2 (LNHDA, SQIVND) derive from the germline V gene (reference sequence). V sheds 3 bases and J sheds 0 bases, leaving 11 bases between their ends. The investigation overall reported the following: The ex vivo response was dominated by HLA-C-restricted CMV-specific TCR beta clonotypes, which also provided the single most frequent clonotype in two of eight donors. Carriers of CMV infection plus the relevant HLA type were discriminated by the cumulative frequency of public TCR beta family members in the study cohort and in an independent approximately 340-donor cohort.

Remarks on this clonotype: It lacks a known antigen. Base qualities are missing; no much larger clone stands one base away.

The chain uses TRBV19 and TRBJ2-2; the D match is possibly TRBD1 or TRBD2, with 5 bases aligned in each. The sample consisted of cultured CD8+ T cells from PBMCs, taken from culture after CMV antigen stimulation. The sequence derives from a human donor in good health (CMV status not recorded). Some clones in this sample may be carry-over from other donors' samples. The DNA sequence is as follows: TGTGCCAGTAGTATTCAGAGGGGAGCGAACACCGGGGAGCTGTTTTTT. It specifies CASSIQRGANTGELFF.